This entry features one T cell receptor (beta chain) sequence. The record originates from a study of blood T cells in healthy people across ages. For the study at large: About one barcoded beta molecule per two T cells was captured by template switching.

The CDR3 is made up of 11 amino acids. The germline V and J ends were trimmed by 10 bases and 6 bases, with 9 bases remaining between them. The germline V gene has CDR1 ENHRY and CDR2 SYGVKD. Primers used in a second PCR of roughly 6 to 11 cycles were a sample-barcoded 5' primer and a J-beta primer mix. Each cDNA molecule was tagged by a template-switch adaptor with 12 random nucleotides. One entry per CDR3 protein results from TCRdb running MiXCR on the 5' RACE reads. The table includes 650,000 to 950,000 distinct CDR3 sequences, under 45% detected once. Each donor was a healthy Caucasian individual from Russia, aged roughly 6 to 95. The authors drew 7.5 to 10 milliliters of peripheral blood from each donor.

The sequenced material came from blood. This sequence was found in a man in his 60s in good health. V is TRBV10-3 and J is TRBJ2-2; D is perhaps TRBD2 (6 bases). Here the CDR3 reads CATRGAGELFF. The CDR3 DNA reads TGTGCCACGCGGGGAGCCGGGGAGCTGTTTTTT.